This note documents a single TCR beta chain sequence. This specimen comes from a study of blood T cell repertoires in COVID-19. Clones were read by immunoSEQ multiplex PCR, and TCRdb kept only the in-frame ones, dropping some. Here the sample spans about 140,000 clones, 80% to 90% being singletons. Germline loops: CDR1 MNHEY, CDR2 SVGAGI. CDR3 size: 15 residues. Trimming stripped 6 bases from V and 0 bases from J, with 12 bases between. The clonotype originates from a woman aged 50 to 60 with acute or convalescent COVID-19. The chain couples TRBV6-5 to TRBJ1-5, with TRBD1 as a possible D gene (5 bases). The source material was peripheral blood. CDR3 coding DNA: TGTGCCAGCAGCCGGACACAGTATAGCAATCAGCCCCAGCATTTT. Its translation: CASSRTQYSNQPQHF.